The 29 T cell receptor beta chains reported below all come from one sample, sequenced in a study of CD8 T cells in ankylosing spondylitis (dated by TCRdb to 2015 to 2018). Library preparation was by 5' RACE. These reads were obtained on an Illumina HiSeq 2500. In-frame beta chains were kept once TCRdb had trimmed the public reads at Q25 with fastp and called clones with MiXCR. CDR3 protein sequences are deduplicated, and each keeps its most common genes and DNA. Here the sample has 250,000 or so distinct CDR3 sequences; 15% to 20% occur a single time. The ten largest clonotypes hold roughly 34% of the sample. Sequenced material: blood, either unsorted or a sorted T cell fraction (not recorded which). These receptors were collected from a male donor with ankylosing spondylitis or in good health (not recorded which).

This clonotype was recorded a few times. The chain uses TRBV29-1 and TRBJ2-7; no definite D call. Germline CDR1 SQVTM, CDR2 ANQGSEA. Trimming left V 4 bases short and J 1 base short, with 5 bases between. This CDR3 spans 11 amino acids. The CDR3 bases are TGCAGCGTTGTAAGGTCCTACGAGCAGTACTTC. It specifies CSVVRSYEQYF.

This clonotype was counted only a few times. V usage is TRBV9 and J usage is TRBJ2-7; D unresolved. The CDR3 sequence is 14 residues long. Trimming left V 4 bases short and J 2 bases short, with 13 bases between. Germline lookup yields CDR1 SGDLS and CDR2 YYNGEE. CDR3 loop: CASSPKDLAYEQYF. In DNA form, the CDR3 reads TGTGCCAGCAGCCCTAAGGACCTAGCCTACGAGCAGTACTTC.

This clonotype was counted many times. This rearrangement joins TRBV12-3 or TRBV12-4 to TRBJ2-1, with 12 bases matching TRBD2. Trimming took 6 bases from V and 12 from J; bases not matched to a gene: 18. There are 17 residues in the CDR3. The CDR3 region has the DNA TGTGCCAGCAGCCCCCCTTATACTAGCGGGGGGACCAGTGGGCAGTTCTTC. It translates to CASSPPYTSGGTSGQFF.

The chain joins TRBV9 to TRBJ1-2; D is uncertain. The CDR3 length is 16 residues. Germline V gene sequence: CDR1 SGDLS, CDR2 YYNGEE. Trimming took 3 bases from V and 0 from J, leaving 15 bases between them. This chain's CDR3 is CASSGLGGRTNYGYTF. CDR3 nucleotide sequence: TGTGCCAGCAGCGGACTAGGCGGAAGGACTAACTATGGCTACACCTTC.

J is TRBJ2-5 and V is TRBV29-1; 7 bases match TRBD2. Trimming removed 4 bases from V and 0 bases from J; junction bases left unmatched: 14. The CDR3 spans 17 residues. From germline, CDR1 is SQVTM and CDR2 ANQGSEA. The CDR3 sequence: CSVVPGGYLPYQETQYF. In DNA form, the CDR3 reads TGCAGCGTTGTACCGGGGGGTTATTTGCCGTACCAAGAGACCCAGTACTTC.

This clonotype was seen a handful of times. The chain has TRBV29-1 and TRBJ2-5; D might be TRBD1 (6 bases). Germline CDR1 reads SQVTM; CDR2 reads ANQGSEA. The CDR3 length is 15 residues. Trimming left V 0 bases short and J 5 bases short, with 16 bases between. CDR3 sequence reads: CSVEDPGGIWETQYF. In DNA form, the CDR3 reads TGCAGCGTTGAAGATCCTGGGGGCATATGGGAGACCCAGTACTTC.

This clonotype was observed at least ten times. CDR3 sequence reads: CASSWGTSGSSYEQYF. The CDR3 DNA reads as TGTGCCAGCAGTTGGGGGACTAGCGGGAGCTCCTACGAGCAGTACTTC. The rearrangement links TRBV6-5 to TRBJ2-7; TRBD2 aligns across 14 bases. Germline CDR1 MNHEY, CDR2 SVGAGI. The V gene end was trimmed by 4 bases and the J gene end by 0 bases; junction bases not matched to a gene: 2. The CDR3 length is 16 residues.

This clonotype was seen a handful of times. The chain employs TRBV27 and TRBJ1-5; D call uncertain. The germline V and J ends were trimmed by 7 bases and 7 bases, with 11 bases remaining between them. CDR1 and CDR2 from the germline V gene are MNHEY and SMNVEV (reference sequence). The CDR3 contains 12 residues. The CDR3 DNA reads TGTGCCAGCACTACGGGCATGCAGCCCCAGCATTTT. It specifies CASTTGMQPQHF.

This clonotype was observed a handful of times. This chain links TRBV29-1 with TRBJ2-1, with D perhaps matching TRBD1 (5 bases). V was shortened by 8 bases and J by 2 bases, with 7 bases between the two germline ends. The CDR3 loop spans 11 amino acids. The V gene's germline CDR1 is SQVTM and CDR2 ANQGSEA. The chain's CDR3 is CSTRAYNEQFF. The CDR3, as DNA: TGCAGCACCAGGGCCTACAATGAGCAGTTCTTC.

This chain connects TRBV7-6 to TRBJ2-7, with D perhaps given as TRBD1 or TRBD2 (6 bases each). CDR1 and CDR2 (germline): SGHVS, FNYEAQ. Trimming stripped 1 base from V and 4 bases from J, with 14 bases between. The CDR3 extends over 15 amino acids. The CDR3 loop is CASSLEAGQIYEQYF. The CDR3 DNA reads as TGTGCCAGCAGCTTAGAGGCGGGACAAATATACGAGCAGTACTTC.

The sample holds one count of this clonotype. The chain couples TRBV11-2 to TRBJ2-1, with a tentative D call TRBD2 (6 bases). The CDR3 extends over 15 amino acids. Between the trimmed V and J ends, which lost 1 base and 6 bases, there was a span of 13 bases. Germline V gene sequence: CDR1 SGHAT, CDR2 FQNNGV. The CDR3: CASSLVVWDFNEQFF. The CDR3 region has the DNA TGTGCCAGCAGCTTAGTAGTATGGGACTTCAATGAGCAGTTCTTC.

This clonotype was observed a handful of times. The V call is TRBV6-1, the J call TRBJ2-1, with 10 bases that match TRBD1. V dropped 5 bases and J dropped 8; count of bases not matched to a gene: 9. From germline, CDR1 is MNHNS and CDR2 SASEGT. The CDR3 extends over 15 amino acids. CDR3 in amino acids: CASSPPGQGTDEQFF. The DNA of the CDR3 is TGTGCCAGCAGTCCTCCGGGACAGGGGACCGATGAGCAGTTCTTC.

This clonotype has only a few counts. The chain has TRBV3-1 and TRBJ1-1; D gene unclear. V was trimmed by 0 bases and J by 5 bases, leaving 13 bases between them. The CDR3 totals 15 residues. From germline, CDR1 is LGHDT and CDR2 YNNKEL (reference sequence). The CDR3 nucleotides read TGTGCCAGCAGCCAAGATGGCCTTCCGGGAACTGAAGCTTTCTTT. Its protein product is CASSQDGLPGTEAFF.

The V call is TRBV10-3, the J call TRBJ2-1; unclear D gene. CDR1 is ENHRY and CDR2 is SYGVKD in the germline V gene. The germline V and J ends were trimmed by 0 bases and 3 bases, with 12 bases remaining between them. This CDR3 contains 16 residues. The CDR3: CAISESRRPNYNEQFF. In DNA, the CDR3 is TGTGCCATCAGTGAGTCCCGGCGACCCAACTACAATGAGCAGTTCTTC.

This clonotype has a handful of counts. This sequence joins TRBV20-1 and TRBJ1-2; 9 nucleotides match TRBD1. J lost 4 bases, V lost 5 bases, and 11 bases had no gene match. The CDR3 runs to 15 residues. Germline CDR1 and CDR2: DFQATT and SNEGSKA (reference sequence). The DNA of the CDR3 is TGCAGTGCTCGGGACCGGGACAGGGACGCCTATGGCTACACCTTC. Its protein is CSARDRDRDAYGYTF.

This sequence joins TRBV5-1 and TRBJ2-3; 10 bases are shared with TRBD1. The CDR3 runs to 15 residues. CDR1 is SGHRS and CDR2 is YFSETQ in the germline V gene. V was pared by 3 bases and J by 3 bases, with 4 bases of the junction left unmatched. CDR3 sequence reads: CASSSDRGNTDTQYF. DNA of the CDR3: TGCGCCAGCAGCTCGGACAGGGGGAATACAGATACGCAGTATTTT.

The chain employs TRBV27 and TRBJ2-1, with D perhaps given as TRBD1 or TRBD2 (6 bases each). The CDR3 consists of 16 residues. The V end was cut by 6 bases, the J end by 3 bases, with 18 bases between. The germline CDR1 and CDR2 sequences are MNHEY and SMNVEV (reference sequence). In DNA, the CDR3 is TGTGCCAGCAGCCGCCCGGGGGCGGACCGCTACAATGAGCAGTTCTTC. Its translation is CASSRPGADRYNEQFF.

This clonotype came up many times. The rearrangement links TRBV12-3 or TRBV12-4 to TRBJ2-2, with 14 bases fitting TRBD2. With 6 bases clipped from V and 4 bases from J, the junction kept 1 base outside the gene matches. The CDR3 consists of 15 residues. As DNA, the CDR3 is TGTGCCAGCAGCGGACTAGCGGGAGGCACCGGGGAGCTGTTTTTT. Translation: CASSGLAGGTGELFF.

The sample holds a few counts of this clonotype. V and J are TRBV20-1 and TRBJ2-7; 10 nucleotides agree with TRBD2. The CDR3 consists of 14 residues. Germline CDR1 is DFQATT and CDR2 is SNEGSKA (reference sequence). V shed 5 bases and J 3 bases; nucleotides not matched to a gene: 7. CDR3: CSASSGRTVYEQYF. CDR3 DNA sequence: TGCAGTGCTTCTAGCGGGAGAACGGTCTACGAGCAGTACTTC.

This clonotype turned up a few times. J is TRBJ2-1 and V is TRBV29-1; 8 bases agree with TRBD2. V shed 3 bases and J 8 bases; nucleotides not matched to a gene: 6. Germline-derived CDR1 and CDR2 are SQVTM and ANQGSEA. The CDR3 is 13 residues long. The chain's CDR3 is CSVEGLVHDEQFF. The CDR3 DNA reads as TGCAGCGTTGAGGGACTAGTCCACGATGAGCAGTTCTTC.

The chain employs TRBV9 and TRBJ2-3, with D possibly matching TRBD1 (6 bases). Per the germline V gene, CDR1 is SGDLS and CDR2 is YYNGEE. This CDR3 spans 15 amino acids. V lost 3 bases and J lost 3, with 14 bases in between. As DNA, the CDR3 is TGTGCCAGCAGCGCCGGGACACGGACTACAGATACGCAGTATTTT. Protein: CASSAGTRTTDTQYF.

The V gene is TRBV12-3 or TRBV12-4, the J gene TRBJ1-6, with 8 bases matching TRBD1. J lost 12 bases, V lost 7 bases, and 11 bases had no gene match. The CDR3 has 14 residues. CDR3 in DNA: TGTGCCAGCACCACTGGACAGGGTGAAGGACCCCTCCACTTT. This encodes CASTTGQGEGPLHF.

This clonotype was seen a handful of times. The CDR3 sequence is CSVEREQPQHF. In DNA, the CDR3 is TGCAGCGTTGAAAGGGAGCAGCCCCAGCATTTT. This chain connects TRBV29-1 to TRBJ1-5; no reliable D call. The V end was cut by 2 bases, the J end by 7 bases, with 6 bases between. This CDR3 spans 11 amino acids. CDR1 and CDR2 (germline): SQVTM, ANQGSEA.

In its sample, this clonotype was seen a few times. The chain is built from TRBV15 and TRBJ2-3; tentative D call: TRBD2 (5 bases). Trimming took off 4 bases at V and 3 bases at J, with 8 bases between the two ends. Germline lookup yields CDR1 LNHNV and CDR2 YYDKDF (reference sequence). This CDR3 has 13 amino acids. As DNA, the CDR3 is TGTGCCACCAGCACGGACTCAACAGATACGCAGTATTTT. Protein sequence: CATSTDSTDTQYF.

This clonotype turned up a few times. The V call is TRBV4-1, the J call TRBJ2-7, with D hard to call. This CDR3 spans 15 amino acids. Trimming removed 6 bases at V and 1 base at J, with 16 bases between. CDR1 is MGHRA and CDR2 is YSYEKL in the germline V gene. The CDR3 loop is CASSHNPAESYEQYF. Written as DNA, the CDR3 is TGCGCCAGCAGTCACAATCCGGCGGAGTCCTACGAGCAGTACTTC.

The chain is built from TRBV7-8 and TRBJ2-7; 8 nucleotides agree with TRBD2. This CDR3 contains 18 residues. Germline V gene sequence: CDR1 SGHVS, CDR2 FQNEAQ. Trimming at V came to 3 bases and at J to 5 bases, leaving 18 bases not matched to a gene. CDR3 region: CASSFPLDLAGGAHEQYF. In DNA, the CDR3 is TGTGCCAGCAGCTTCCCCCTAGATCTCGCGGGAGGCGCCCACGAGCAGTACTTC. Combining the CDR3 with reference TRBV7-8 and TRBJ2-7 gives the whole variable domain GAGVSQSPRYKVAKRGQDVALRCDPISGHVSLFWYQQALGQGPEFLTYFQNEAQLDKSGLPSDRFFAERPEGSVSTLKIQRTQQEDSAVYLCASSFPLDLAGGAHEQYFGPGTRLTVT.

CDR3 in DNA: TGCGCCAGCAGCCAAGATTGGCTAGCGTCCGGGGAGCTGTTTTTT. It encodes CASSQDWLASGELFF. V gene TRBV4-3 combines with J gene TRBJ2-2, with D possibly TRBD2 on 6 matching bases. CDR1 LGHNA and CDR2 YSLEER come from the germline V gene. V shed 0 bases and J shed 6 bases, with 11 bases lying between them. This CDR3 comprises 15 residues.

This clonotype has a count of ten or more. The chain joins TRBV11-2 to TRBJ2-7, with 7 nucleotides matching TRBD1. Germline CDR1 and CDR2: SGHAT and FQNNGV. The V segment lost 5 bases and the J segment 3 bases; nucleotides outside the gene matches: 13. The CDR3 length is 16 residues. CDR3 residues: CASSLSDRMSLYEQYF. CDR3 DNA: TGTGCCAGCAGCCTATCGGACAGGATGTCTCTCTACGAGCAGTACTTC.

Only a few counts were recorded for this clonotype. V and J are TRBV12-3 or TRBV12-4 and TRBJ2-5; 9 positions match TRBD1. The length of the CDR3 is 15 residues. The J segment lost 5 bases and the V segment lost 7 bases, leaving 11 bases of the junction unmatched. The CDR3: CASTSSDRGFETQYF. The DNA for the CDR3 is TGTGCCAGCACCTCTTCCGACAGGGGGTTTGAGACCCAGTACTTC.